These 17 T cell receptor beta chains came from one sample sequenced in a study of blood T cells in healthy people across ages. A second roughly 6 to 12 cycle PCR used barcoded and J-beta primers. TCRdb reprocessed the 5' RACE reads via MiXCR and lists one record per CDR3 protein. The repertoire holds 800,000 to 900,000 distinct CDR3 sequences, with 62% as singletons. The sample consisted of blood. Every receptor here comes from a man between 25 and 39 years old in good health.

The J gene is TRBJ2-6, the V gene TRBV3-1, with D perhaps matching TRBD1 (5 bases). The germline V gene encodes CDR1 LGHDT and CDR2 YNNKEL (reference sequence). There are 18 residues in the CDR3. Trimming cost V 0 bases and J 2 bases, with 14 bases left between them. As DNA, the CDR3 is TGTGCCAGCAGCCAAGACCCAGGGCTGAGGACTGGGGCCAACGTCCTGACTTTC. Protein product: CASSQDPGLRTGANVLTF.

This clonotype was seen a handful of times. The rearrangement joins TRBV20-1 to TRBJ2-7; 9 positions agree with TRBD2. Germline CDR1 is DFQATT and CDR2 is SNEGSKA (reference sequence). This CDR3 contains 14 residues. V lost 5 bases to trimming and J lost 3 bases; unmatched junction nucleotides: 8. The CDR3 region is CSAEERAGGYEQYF. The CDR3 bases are TGCAGTGCTGAGGAGCGAGCGGGGGGCTACGAGCAGTACTTC.

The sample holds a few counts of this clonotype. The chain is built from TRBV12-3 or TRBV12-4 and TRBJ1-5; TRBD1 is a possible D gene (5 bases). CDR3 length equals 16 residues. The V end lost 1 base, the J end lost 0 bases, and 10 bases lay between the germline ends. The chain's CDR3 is CASSLGTPDSNQPQHF. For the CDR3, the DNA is TGTGCCAGCAGTTTAGGGACACCAGATAGCAATCAGCCCCAGCATTTT.

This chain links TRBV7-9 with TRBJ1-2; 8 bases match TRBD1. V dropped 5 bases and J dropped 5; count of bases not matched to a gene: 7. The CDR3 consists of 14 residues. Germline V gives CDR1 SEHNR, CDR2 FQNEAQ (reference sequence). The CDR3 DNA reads TGTGCCAGCAGCCCGGGACAGGTCCTTTATGGCTACACCTTC. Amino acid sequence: CASSPGQVLYGYTF.

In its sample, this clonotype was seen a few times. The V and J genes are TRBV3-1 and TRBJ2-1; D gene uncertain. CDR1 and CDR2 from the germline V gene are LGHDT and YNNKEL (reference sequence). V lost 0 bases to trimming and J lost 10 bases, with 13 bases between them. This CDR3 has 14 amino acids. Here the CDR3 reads CASSQDRELPEQFF. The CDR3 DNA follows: TGTGCCAGCAGCCAAGATAGGGAACTCCCGGAGCAGTTCTTC.

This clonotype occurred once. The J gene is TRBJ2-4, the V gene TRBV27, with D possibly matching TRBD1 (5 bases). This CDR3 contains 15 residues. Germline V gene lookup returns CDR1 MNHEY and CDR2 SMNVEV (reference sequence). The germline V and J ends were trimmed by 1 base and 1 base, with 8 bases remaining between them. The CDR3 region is CASSLFQGAKNIQYF. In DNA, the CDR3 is TGTGCCAGCAGTTTATTCCAGGGTGCCAAAAACATTCAGTACTTC.

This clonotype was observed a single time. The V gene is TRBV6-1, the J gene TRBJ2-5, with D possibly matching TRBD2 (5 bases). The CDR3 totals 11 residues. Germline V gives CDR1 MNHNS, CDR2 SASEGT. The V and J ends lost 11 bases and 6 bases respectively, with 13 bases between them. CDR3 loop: CALGGHQTQYF. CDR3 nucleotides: TGTGCCCTCGGAGGCCACCAGACCCAGTACTTC.

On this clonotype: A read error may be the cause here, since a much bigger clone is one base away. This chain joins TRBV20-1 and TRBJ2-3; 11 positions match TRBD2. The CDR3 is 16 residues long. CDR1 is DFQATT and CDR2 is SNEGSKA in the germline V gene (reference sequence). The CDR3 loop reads CSARKLAGGTTGTQYF. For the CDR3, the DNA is TGCAGTGCTAGAAAATTAGCGGGGGGGACCACAGGTACGCAGTATTTT.

In DNA form, the CDR3 reads TGTGCCAGCAGACCGGGACTAGCGGGGGGGTTTGAGCAGTTCTTC. Its translation: CASRPGLAGGFEQFF. The V gene is TRBV6-2 or TRBV6-3, the J gene TRBJ2-1; 16 nucleotides agree with TRBD2. V shed 6 bases, J shed 9 bases, and the junction held 5 bases outside the gene matches. Per the germline V gene, CDR1 is MNHEY and CDR2 is SVGEGT. The CDR3 runs 15 residues.

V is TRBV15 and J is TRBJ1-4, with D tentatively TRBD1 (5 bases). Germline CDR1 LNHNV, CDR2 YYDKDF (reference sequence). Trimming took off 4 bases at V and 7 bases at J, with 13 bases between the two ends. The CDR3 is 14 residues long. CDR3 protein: CATSISGVREKLFF. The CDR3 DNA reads TGTGCCACCAGCATATCGGGGGTTCGTGAAAAACTGTTTTTT.

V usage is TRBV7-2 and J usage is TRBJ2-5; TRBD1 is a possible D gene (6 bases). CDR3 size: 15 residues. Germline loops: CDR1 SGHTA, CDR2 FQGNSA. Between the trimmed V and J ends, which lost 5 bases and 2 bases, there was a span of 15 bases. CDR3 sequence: CASSSVGQKQETQYF. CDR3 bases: TGTGCCAGCAGCAGTGTAGGACAGAAGCAAGAGACCCAGTACTTC.

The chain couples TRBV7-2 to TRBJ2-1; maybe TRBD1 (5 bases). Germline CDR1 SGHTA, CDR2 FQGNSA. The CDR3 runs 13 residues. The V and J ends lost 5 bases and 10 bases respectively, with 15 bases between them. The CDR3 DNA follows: TGTGCCAGCAGCGGGGCTCAGCTCTGGGAGCAGTTCTTC. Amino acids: CASSGAQLWEQFF.

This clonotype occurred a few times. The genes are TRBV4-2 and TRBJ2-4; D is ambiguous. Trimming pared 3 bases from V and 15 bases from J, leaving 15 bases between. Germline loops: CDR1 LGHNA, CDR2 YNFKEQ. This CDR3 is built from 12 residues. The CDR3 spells CASSHDFKDPYF. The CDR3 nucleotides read TGTGCCAGCAGCCACGACTTTAAGGACCCGTACTTC.

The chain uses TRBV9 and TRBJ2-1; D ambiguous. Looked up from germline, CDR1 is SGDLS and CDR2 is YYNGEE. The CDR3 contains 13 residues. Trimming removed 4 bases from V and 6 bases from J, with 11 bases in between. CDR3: CASSRWDRNEQFF. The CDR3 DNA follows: TGTGCCAGCAGCCGGTGGGATCGCAATGAGCAGTTCTTC.

In nucleotides, the CDR3 is TGTGCCAGCAATGCCGGGACTAGCGCAAACCAAGAGACCCAGTACTTC. Residues: CASNAGTSANQETQYF. The rearrangement links TRBV9 to TRBJ2-5; 10 bases line up with TRBD2. This CDR3 region has 16 residues. CDR1 is SGDLS, CDR2 YYNGEE, per germline. Trimming took 6 bases from V and 0 from J; bases not matched to a gene: 8.

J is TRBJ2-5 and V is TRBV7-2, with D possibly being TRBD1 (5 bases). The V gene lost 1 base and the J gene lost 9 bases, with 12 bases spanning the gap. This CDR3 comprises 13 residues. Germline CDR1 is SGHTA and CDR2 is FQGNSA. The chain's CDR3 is CASSLGRDSPQYF. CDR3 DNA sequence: TGTGCCAGCAGCTTAGGTCGAGACAGCCCCCAGTACTTC.

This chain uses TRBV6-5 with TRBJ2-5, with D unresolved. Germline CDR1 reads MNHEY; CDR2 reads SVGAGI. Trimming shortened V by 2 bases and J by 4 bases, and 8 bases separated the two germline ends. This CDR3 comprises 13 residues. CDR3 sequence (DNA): TGTGCCAGCAGTTACGACTGGGGAGAGACCCAGTACTTC. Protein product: CASSYDWGETQYF.